What follows describes a single T cell receptor (beta chain). Deep was the level at which the assay was run. Using immunoSEQ multiplex PCR, the repertoire was profiled, and TCRdb retains in-frame clones only, with some absent. This sample has about 470,000 clones; 70% to 80% occur once, and the top ten carry around 14%. This sample was included in a study of shared clonotypes between healthy human individuals. The donor population consisted of healthy HIV-negative adults with no recent acute infections or vaccinations. This CDR3 comprises 16 residues. Germline V gene lookup returns CDR1 SEHNR and CDR2 FQNEAQ (reference sequence). The V gene lost 5 bases and the J gene lost 4 bases, with 17 bases spanning the gap.

This sequence joins TRBV7-9 and TRBJ1-4, with TRBD1 as a possible D gene (6 bases). Input material: PBMCs. This receptor was taken from a woman aged 40-49 years in good health. Some clones in this sample may be carry-over from other donors' samples. The DNA for the CDR3 is TGTGCCAGCAGCCACCGACAGGCCGTAGATAATGAAAAACTGTTTTTT. Protein: CASSHRQAVDNEKLFF.